Shown below are 11 T cell receptor beta chains from a single sample sequenced in a study of blood T cell repertoires in COVID-19. Sequencing was performed with immunoSEQ multiplex PCR; in TCRdb, only in-frame clones are kept and a portion is missing. The profile covers around 130,000 clones, with roughly 80% appearing a single time and 1.5% to 2% taken by the ten largest. Sequencing used PBMCs or T cells enriched from blood (not recorded which). The receptors originated from a woman under 30 who had been exposed to COVID-19.

The chain employs TRBV19 and TRBJ2-7, with D possibly matching TRBD2 (5 bases). The CDR3 is made up of 12 amino acids. Germline V gives CDR1 LNHDA, CDR2 SQIVND (reference sequence). The V and J ends lost 3 bases and 9 bases respectively, with 12 bases between them. The CDR3 bases are TGTGCCAGTAGTATGGGAGACCCCCCGCAGTACTTC. It encodes CASSMGDPPQYF.

The rearrangement uses TRBV3-1 (or the pseudogene TRBV3-2) and TRBJ1-6, with 7 bases lining up with TRBD1. This CDR3 spans 15 amino acids. The V gene's germline CDR1 is LGHDT and CDR2 YNNKEL (reference sequence). The trim removed 4 bases at V and 5 bases at J, leaving 5 bases unmatched. CDR3 sequence: CASSPRDSHNSPLHF. CDR3 DNA sequence: TGTGCCAGCAGCCCCAGGGACAGCCATAATTCACCCCTCCACTTT.

V is TRBV5-1 and J is TRBJ2-1; 14 bases match TRBD2. CDR3 size: 16 residues. Germline V gene sequence: CDR1 SGHRS, CDR2 YFSETQ. After removal of 4 bases from V and 3 bases from J, the junction contained 3 bases not matched to a gene. In DNA form, the CDR3 reads TGCGCCAGCAGCGGGGGACTAGCGGGAGTCTACAATGAGCAGTTCTTC. Translated, it gives CASSGGLAGVYNEQFF.

This chain connects TRBV6-5 to TRBJ2-1; D is unclear. V dropped 6 bases and J dropped 12 bases, with 12 bases sitting between them. Germline V gives CDR1 MNHEY, CDR2 SVGAGI. This CDR3 is built from 11 residues. The CDR3 here is CASSQGGRQFF. The CDR3 DNA reads as TGTGCCAGCAGCCAAGGTGGGCGGCAGTTCTTC.

The CDR3 is CASSDWTSSPLETQYF. The CDR3 DNA reads as TGCGCCAGCAGTGATTGGACTAGTTCTCCCCTGGAGACCCAGTACTTC. The gene calls are TRBV10-1 and TRBJ2-5; 7 bases are shared with TRBD2. With 3 bases clipped from V and 5 bases from J, the junction kept 12 bases outside the gene matches. The length of the CDR3 is 16 residues. Per the germline V gene, CDR1 is WNHNN and CDR2 is SYGVQD (reference sequence).

This chain connects TRBV5-4 to TRBJ2-5; 7 nucleotides align to TRBD1. V lost 4 bases, J lost 4 bases, and 13 bases stayed unmatched. Per the germline V gene, CDR1 is SGHNT and CDR2 is YYREEE (reference sequence). The CDR3 loop spans 16 amino acids. The CDR3 protein is CASSPTRQGSGETQYF. The CDR3 nucleotides are TGTGCCAGCAGCCCCACAAGACAGGGATCGGGAGAGACCCAGTACTTC.

This rearrangement joins TRBV28 to TRBJ2-7; D remains unclear. V dropped 3 bases and J dropped 3 bases, with 9 bases sitting between them. Germline CDR1 and CDR2: MDHEN and SYDVKM. This CDR3 is 13 amino acids long. The CDR3 is CASSFATGYEQYF. CDR3 nucleotides: TGTGCCAGCAGTTTCGCGACGGGCTACGAGCAGTACTTC.

The chain recombines TRBV4-1 with TRBJ2-7; 10 bases map to TRBD2. Per germline, CDR1 MGHRA and CDR2 YSYEKL. V lost 1 base and J lost 3; bases outside the gene matches: 9. This CDR3 has 17 amino acids. The CDR3 loop reads CASSQVPLAGYNYEQYF. For the CDR3, the DNA is TGCGCCAGCAGCCAAGTCCCACTAGCGGGATACAACTACGAGCAGTACTTC.

The chain has TRBV28 and TRBJ1-4; D is perhaps TRBD1 (5 bases). The CDR3 has 14 amino acids. Trimming removed 3 bases from V and 8 bases from J, with 13 bases in between. The germline gives CDR1 MDHEN, CDR2 SYDVKM. This chain's CDR3 is CASSLVGPVEKLFF. In nucleotides, the CDR3 is TGTGCCAGCAGTTTGGTGGGGCCAGTCGAAAAACTGTTTTTT.

The V call is TRBV30, the J call TRBJ2-1; D might be TRBD1 (6 bases). CDR1 GTSNPN and CDR2 SVGIG come from the germline V gene (reference sequence). The CDR3 runs 13 residues. V was pared by 0 bases and J by 9 bases, with 12 bases between. The chain's CDR3 is CAWSVSLDSEQFF. CDR3 nucleotides: TGTGCCTGGAGTGTATCCCTGGACAGTGAGCAGTTCTTC.

The gene calls are TRBV29-1 and TRBJ1-1; D ambiguous. V lost 1 base to trimming and J lost 0 bases, with 12 bases between them. CDR1 SQVTM and CDR2 ANQGSEA come from the germline V gene. The CDR3 spans 15 residues. The CDR3 loop reads CSVEGWVGMNTEAFF. The CDR3 coding sequence is TGCAGCGTTGAAGGATGGGTGGGCATGAACACTGAAGCTTTCTTT.